These T cell receptor beta chains were read from a single sample in a study of blood T cell repertoires in COVID-19. TCRdb's table, derived via immunoSEQ multiplex PCR, lists solely in-frame clones and lacks some. The table lists 300,000 to 450,000 clones, 70% to 85% of them singletons. Sequencing was performed on peripheral blood. These receptors were collected from a human donor with acute or convalescent COVID-19. The donor label of this sample is uncertain. Each CDR3 is given with its conserved first and last residue. A D gene is named only where the DNA matches it firmly. Clone sizes are given selectively: once, few, many, or a class where the clone is expanded.

>18|TRBV28|-|-|TRBJ1-2
CASSFHGVGGKRSYGYTF
TGTGCCAGCAGTTTTCACGGGGTTGGGGGGAAGAGGTCGTATGGCTACACCTTC
>13|TRBV2|-|-|TRBJ1-2
CASSDEQGYGYTF
TGTGCCAGCAGTGATGAACAGGGCTATGGCTACACCTTC
>14|TRBV6-6|-|-|TRBJ2-7
CASSYSFQGPEQYF
TGTGCCAGCAGTTACAGTTTTCAGGGGCCCGAGCAGTACTTC
>14|TRBV3-1/TRBV3-2|-|-|TRBJ2-1
CASSQELGVGEQFF
TGTGCCAGCAGCCAAGAGCTAGGGGTGGGTGAGCAGTTCTTC
>16|TRBV7-2|-|-|TRBJ2-2
CASSRTGLLNTGELFF
TGTGCCAGCAGCCGGACGGGACTTTTGAACACCGGGGAGCTGTTTTTT
>15|TRBV7-9|-|-|TRBJ1-2
CASSLGDRPNYGYTF
TGTGCCAGCAGCTTAGGCGACAGGCCTAACTATGGCTACACCTTC
>16|TRBV28|once|-|TRBJ2-1
CASSLWAGSSYNEQFF
TGTGCCAGCAGTTTGTGGGCGGGGTCTTCCTACAATGAGCAGTTCTTC
>15|TRBV5-6|-|TRBD1|TRBJ1-4
CASSLTGTGNEKLFF
TGTGCCAGCAGCTTGACCGGGACAGGGAACGAAAAACTGTTTTTT
>15|TRBV7-9|-|-|TRBJ2-5
CASSPGQGLQETQYF
TGTGCCAGCAGCCCCGGACAGGGACTACAAGAGACCCAGTACTTC
>18|TRBV27|-|TRBD1|TRBJ2-1
CASRRNRGQGGSYNEQFF
TGTGCCAGCAGGAGAAACCGGGGACAGGGTGGGTCCTACAATGAGCAGTTCTTC
>14|TRBV19|-|-|TRBJ2-2
CASILGGVPGELFF
TGTGCCAGTATCCTAGGGGGGGTTCCCGGGGAGCTGTTTTTT
>14|TRBV18|-|-|TRBJ2-1
CASSPLPVNNEQFF
TGTGCCAGCTCACCACTTCCAGTTAACAATGAGCAGTTCTTC
>13|TRBV18|few|-|TRBJ1-1
CASSSDRSTEAFF
TGTGCCAGCTCATCCGACAGGTCCACTGAAGCTTTCTTT
>15|TRBV5-1|-|-|TRBJ1-4
CASSSRRGQGEKLFF
TGCGCCAGCAGCTCCAGGCGGGGGCAGGGGGAAAAACTGTTTTTT
>13|TRBV24-1|-|-|TRBJ2-4
CATASTGVNIQYF
TGTGCCACCGCCTCTACGGGGGTAAACATTCAGTACTTC
>16|TRBV2|few|TRBD2|TRBJ2-2
CASSGLAGGVTGELFF
TGTGCCAGCAGTGGTTTAGCGGGAGGCGTCACCGGGGAGCTGTTTTTT
>15|TRBV5-1|-|-|TRBJ1-4
CASSLGAGLGEKLFF
TGCGCCAGCAGCTTGGGGGCAGGGTTGGGTGAAAAACTGTTTTTT
>14|TRBV2|few|-|TRBJ1-1
CASSRFGGNTEAFF
TGTGCCAGCAGTCGGTTCGGGGGGAATACTGAAGCTTTCTTT
>17|TRBV11-2|few|TRBD1|TRBJ1-3
CASSSTGQAYSGNTIYF
TGTGCCAGCAGCTCGACCGGACAGGCCTACTCTGGAAACACCATATATTTT
>19|TRBV14|-|TRBD1|TRBJ2-2
CASSQGKVFARGNTGELFF
TGTGCCAGCAGCCAAGGAAAGGTTTTTGCCAGGGGGAATACCGGGGAGCTGTTTTTT
>20|TRBV5-5|-|TRBD1|TRBJ1-5
CASSLAVQGAGGASNQPQHF
TGTGCCAGCAGCTTGGCTGTCCAGGGGGCCGGTGGGGCGAGCAATCAGCCCCAGCATTTT
>15|TRBV6-5|-|-|TRBJ1-1
CASTPDRFMNTEAFF
TGTGCCAGCACCCCTGACAGGTTCATGAACACTGAAGCTTTCTTT
>14|TRBV28|few|TRBD1|TRBJ1-5
CASNTGQGHRPQHF
TGTGCCAGCAACACCGGACAGGGCCATCGGCCCCAGCATTTT
>13|TRBV3-1/TRBV3-2|once|-|TRBJ1-5
CASSQAGGQPQHF
TGTGCCAGCAGCCAAGCGGGGGGTCAGCCCCAGCATTTT
>14|TRBV6-5|-|-|TRBJ1-1
CASRPTGRDTEAFF
TGTGCCAGCAGGCCTACAGGGAGGGACACTGAAGCTTTCTTT
>15|TRBV2|-|-|TRBJ1-2
CASSAAQADRSGYTF
TGTGCCAGCAGCGCCGCACAGGCGGATCGCAGTGGCTACACCTTC
>15|TRBV28|-|TRBD2|TRBJ2-5
CASSLWSGGQETQYF
TGTGCCAGCAGTTTATGGTCGGGGGGTCAAGAGACCCAGTACTTC
>12|TRBV27|-|-|TRBJ1-1
CATGGSRTEAFF
TGTGCAACGGGGGGCTCGAGGACTGAAGCTTTCTTT
>13|TRBV12-3/TRBV12-4|once|TRBD2|TRBJ2-1
CAVVGREPGEQFF
TGTGCCGTAGTGGGGCGGGAGCCGGGTGAGCAGTTCTTC
>15|TRBV19|-|-|TRBJ2-7
CASSARQSNSYEQYF
TGTGCCAGTAGCGCGAGACAGTCCAACTCCTACGAGCAGTACTTC
>15|TRBV7-8|-|-|TRBJ2-1
CASSLAVGWTSEQFF
TGTGCCAGCAGCTTAGCTGTAGGGTGGACAAGTGAGCAGTTCTTC
>14|TRBV29-1|-|TRBD2|TRBJ2-1
CSVRLAGTFDEQFF
TGCAGCGTTAGACTAGCGGGAACTTTCGATGAGCAGTTCTTC
>16|TRBV5-6|-|-|TRBJ2-7
CASSLDGRPFTGEQYF
TGTGCCAGCAGCTTGGACGGCCGACCCTTTACAGGCGAGCAGTACTTC
>16|TRBV5-6|-|-|TRBJ2-2
CASSLSNRRETGELFF
TGTGCCAGCAGCTTGAGTAATCGGAGGGAGACCGGGGAGCTGTTTTTT
>16|TRBV6-5|-|TRBD1|TRBJ2-1
CASSWGQGDSYNEQFF
TGTGCCAGCAGTTGGGGACAGGGGGACTCCTACAATGAGCAGTTCTTC
>14|TRBV19|-|TRBD1|TRBJ1-5
CASSPGQSYQPQHF
TGTGCCAGTAGCCCGGGACAGTCTTACCAGCCCCAGCATTTT
>15|TRBV5-1|once|TRBD1|TRBJ1-3
CASSLDRGNGNTIYF
TGCGCCAGCAGCCTAGACAGGGGGAATGGAAACACCATATATTTT
>13|TRBV11-2|-|TRBD2|TRBJ2-3
CATSSGKADTQYF
TGTGCCACCTCTAGCGGGAAGGCGGATACGCAGTATTTT
>14|TRBV5-4|-|-|TRBJ1-1
CASSLVTGNTEAFF
TGTGCCAGCAGCTTGGTCACAGGGAACACTGAAGCTTTCTTT
>11|TRBV7-9|-|-|TRBJ1-4
CASSLSEKLFF
TGTGCCAGCAGCTTATCGGAAAAACTGTTTTTT
>14|TRBV6-6|-|TRBD1|TRBJ1-2
CASSAKETGNGYTF
TGTGCCAGCAGTGCAAAGGAGACAGGGAATGGCTACACCTTC
>12|TRBV4-1|-|-|TRBJ1-2
CASSQDESGYTF
TGCGCCAGCAGCCAAGATGAGAGTGGCTACACCTTC
>13|TRBV30|-|-|TRBJ1-2
CAWSFSSNYGYTF
TGTGCCTGGTCCTTCAGTTCTAACTATGGCTACACCTTC
>15|TRBV27|-|TRBD1|TRBJ2-5
CASSSREVRGETQYF
TGTGCCAGCAGTTCCCGGGAAGTCAGGGGGGAGACCCAGTACTTC
>15|TRBV7-2|once|-|TRBJ2-1
CASSIGGGPYNEQFF
TGTGCCAGCAGCATTGGCGGGGGCCCGTACAATGAGCAGTTCTTC
>13|TRBV7-2|-|-|TRBJ1-2
CASSLAGAGGYTF
TGTGCCAGCAGCTTAGCGGGGGCTGGGGGCTACACCTTC
>14|TRBV19|-|TRBD1|TRBJ2-5
CASSIDRGLETQYF
TGTGCCAGTAGTATCGACAGGGGTCTGGAGACCCAGTACTTC
>15|TRBV6-1|-|TRBD2|TRBJ2-1
CASSETGLAGREQFF
TGTGCCAGCAGTGAGACTGGACTAGCGGGTCGTGAGCAGTTCTTC
>14|TRBV5-5|-|-|TRBJ2-1
CASSSDIAGNEQFF
TGTGCCAGCAGCTCGGACATTGCGGGGAATGAGCAGTTCTTC
>13|TRBV2|few|-|TRBJ1-6
CASNSIGGSPLHF
TGTGCCAGCAATTCGATCGGGGGTTCACCCCTCCACTTT
>15|TRBV4-1|-|-|TRBJ2-7
CASSQDGGSGYEQYF
TGCGCCAGCAGCCAAGATGGGGGTAGCGGATACGAGCAGTACTTC
>14|TRBV7-8|few|TRBD1|TRBJ2-1
CASSVRTGYNEQFF
TGTGCCAGCAGCGTACGGACAGGATACAATGAGCAGTTCTTC
>16|TRBV6-1|once|TRBD1|TRBJ1-2
CASSGTGLITNYGYTF
TGTGCCAGCAGTGGGACAGGGCTTATAACTAACTATGGCTACACCTTC
>16|TRBV4-1|-|TRBD2|TRBJ2-2
CASSSSGRSNTGELFF
TGCGCCAGCAGTTCTAGCGGGAGGTCGAACACCGGGGAGCTGTTTTTT